Listed here are 25 T cell receptor beta chains from one sample, sequenced in a study of neurological immune-mediated disorders. MiXCR, applied by TCRdb to the 5' RACE reads, yields one record per CDR3 protein. The table has 57,000 or so distinct CDR3 sequences, roughly an eighth seen once; the top ten hold over 1.5%. Sequenced input: PBMCs. These receptors were obtained from a man between 60 and 75 years old in good health.

In its sample, this clonotype was seen many times. The rearrangement links TRBV12-3 or TRBV12-4 to TRBJ1-1; D is unclear. V was clipped by 4 bases and J by 7 bases, with 4 bases between them. The CDR3 length is 10 residues. CDR3 protein: CASSSFEAFF. Here the CDR3 DNA reads TGTGCCAGCAGTTCCTTTGAAGCTTTCTTT.

This clonotype was seen many times. V and J are TRBV20-1 and TRBJ1-3, with 8 bases lining up with TRBD1. The CDR3 contains 15 residues. Germline V lookup: CDR1 DFQATT, CDR2 SNEGSKA (reference sequence). V was pared by 3 bases and J by 2 bases, with 6 bases of the junction left unmatched. The CDR3 here is CSASGAGGTGNTIYF. CDR3 nucleotides: TGCAGTGCTAGCGGGGCAGGGGGCACTGGAAACACCATATATTTT.

This clonotype was counted at least ten times. The V call is TRBV7-8, the J call TRBJ2-7; tentatively, D is TRBD2 (7 bases). V was clipped by 7 bases and J by 1 base, with 20 bases between them. CDR1 and CDR2 (germline): SGHVS, FQNEAQ. The CDR3 length is 16 residues. The CDR3: CASTKGGGSGSYEQYF. CDR3 sequence (DNA): TGTGCCAGCACCAAAGGGGGGGGATCAGGTTCCTACGAGCAGTACTTC.

There are many counts of this clonotype. The rearrangement links TRBV6-1 to TRBJ2-3; no definite D call. The V gene lost 1 base and the J gene lost 5 bases, with 7 bases spanning the gap. Germline CDR1 is MNHNS and CDR2 is SASEGT. The CDR3 is 13 residues long. The CDR3 region is CASSEGSEDTQYF. CDR3 nucleotides: TGTGCCAGCAGTGAAGGGTCGGAAGATACGCAGTATTTT.

This clonotype has ten or more counts. The genes are TRBV7-3 and TRBJ2-7; D possibly corresponds to TRBD2 (7 bases). This CDR3 comprises 17 residues. The V end lost 3 bases, the J end lost 3 bases, and 21 bases lay between the germline ends. CDR1 is SGHTA and CDR2 is FQGTGA in the germline V gene. CDR3 DNA: TGTGCCAGCAGCTTGGGAGGGGGAAGGGCAGAGGGCTACGAGCAGTACTTC. It codes for CASSLGGGRAEGYEQYF.

This clonotype has a count of ten or more. The chain carries TRBV7-2 and TRBJ1-3; TRBD1 might be the D (5 bases). The CDR3 covers 13 residues. V lost 5 bases and J 5 bases, leaving 10 bases between the germline ends. CDR1 and CDR2 (germline): SGHTA, FQGNSA. The CDR3: CASSLGRRNTIYF. Written as DNA, the CDR3 is TGTGCCAGCAGCCTGGGACGGAGAAACACCATATATTTT.

This clonotype was recorded many times. The chain uses TRBV7-2 and TRBJ2-5; D may correspond to TRBD1 or TRBD2 (5 bases each). Germline lookup yields CDR1 SGHTA and CDR2 FQGNSA. With 7 bases removed from V and 5 bases from J, the gap between germline ends came to 23 bases. CDR3 size: 16 residues. The CDR3 region has the DNA TGTGCCAGCACCTATTCCGGGACCCCCTTGCGTGAGACCCAGTACTTC. This codes for CASTYSGTPLRETQYF.

With regard to this clonotype: The junction departs from germline at one end; a sequencing error may be responsible. The chain joins TRBV4-3 to TRBJ2-3, with D possibly TRBD1 on 6 matching bases. Germline values: CDR1 LGHNA, CDR2 YSLEER. The CDR3 is 16 amino acids. The CDR3: CSSSLRPQGSSDTRYF. The CDR3 coding sequence is TGCTCCAGCAGCCTTAGACCACAGGGATCTTCAGATACGCGGTATTTT.

This clonotype showed up many times. V and J are TRBV3-1 and TRBJ2-1; 9 nucleotides match TRBD1. The V gene's germline CDR1 is LGHDT and CDR2 YNNKEL (reference sequence). The CDR3 is made up of 17 amino acids. Unmatched junction bases numbered 7, after V lost 0 bases and J lost 4 bases. This CDR3 is CASSQDILTGGYNEQFF. DNA of the CDR3: TGTGCCAGCAGCCAAGATATTCTGACAGGGGGATACAATGAGCAGTTCTTC.

This clonotype has at least ten counts. The rearrangement links TRBV20-1 to TRBJ1-2, with TRBD1 matching 9 bases. V lost 0 bases to trimming and J lost 4 bases; unmatched junction nucleotides: 6. The CDR3 extends over 15 amino acids. CDR1 and CDR2 (germline): DFQATT, SNEGSKA (reference sequence). The CDR3 spells CSARDEDRGGYGYTF. The CDR3 DNA reads TGCAGTGCTAGAGATGAGGACAGGGGAGGCTATGGCTACACCTTC.

There are many counts of this clonotype. In nucleotides, the CDR3 is TGTGCCACCAGTGATCTAGGCACGGCCGCTTTCTTT. As protein: CATSDLGTAAFF. The chain combines TRBV24-1 with TRBJ1-1, with D unclear. V was clipped by 3 bases and J by 11 bases, with 12 bases between them. CDR1 is KGHDR and CDR2 is SFDVKD in the germline V gene. The CDR3 contains 12 residues.

This clonotype was seen ten or more times. CDR3 sequence reads: CASSSARGTGNSPLHF. The CDR3 nucleotides are TGTGCCAGCAGCTCGGCCAGGGGTACGGGTAATTCACCCCTCCACTTT. This rearrangement joins TRBV5-5 to TRBJ1-6; D might be TRBD1 (6 bases). V was clipped by 3 bases and J by 6 bases, with 16 bases between them. Germline values: CDR1 SGHKS, CDR2 YYEKEE (reference sequence). The CDR3 loop spans 16 amino acids. Supplemented by reference TRBV5-5 and TRBJ1-6, the full variable domain reads DAGVTQSPTHLIKTRGQQVTLRCSPISGHKSVSWYQQVLGQGPQFIFQYYEKEERGRGNFPDRFSARQFPNYSSELNVNALLLGDSALYLCASSSARGTGNSPLHFGNGTRLTVT.

This clonotype was counted a few times. The genes are TRBV7-9 and TRBJ2-7; D unresolved. The CDR3 runs to 14 residues. V was clipped by 5 bases and J by 3 bases, with 14 bases between them. Looked up from germline, CDR1 is SEHNR and CDR2 is FQNEAQ (reference sequence). The DNA of the CDR3 is TGTGCCAGCAGCCTGACCCCACCTTACTACGAGCAGTACTTC. Protein: CASSLTPPYYEQYF.

This clonotype was observed once. The chain is built from TRBV11-2 and TRBJ2-4; D not certain. The CDR3 extends over 15 amino acids. Trimming stripped 4 bases from V and 2 bases from J, with 12 bases between. Germline CDR1 is SGHAT and CDR2 is FQNNGV. CDR3 bases: TGTGCCAGCAGCTCAGTGGGCTTGACCAAAAACATTCAGTACTTC. It specifies CASSSVGLTKNIQYF.

This clonotype appeared many times. The V and J genes are TRBV10-3 and TRBJ1-2; 10 nucleotides agree with TRBD1. Germline CDR1 is ENHRY and CDR2 is SYGVKD. This CDR3 comprises 16 residues. V lost 0 bases and J lost 0; bases outside the gene matches: 1. CDR3 in DNA: TGTGCCATCAGTGAGTCGACAGGGGGCGCTAACTATGGCTACACCTTC. This gives the protein CAISESTGGANYGYTF.

This clonotype was detected ten times or more. V gene TRBV7-2 combines with J gene TRBJ2-7, with 7 bases that match TRBD2. This CDR3 is 15 amino acids long. The trim removed 4 bases at V and 2 bases at J, leaving 8 bases unmatched. CDR1 is SGHTA, CDR2 FQGNSA, per germline. The CDR3 DNA follows: TGTGCCAGCAGCTCCACTAGCGACTCCCCCTACGAGCAGTACTTC. This encodes CASSSTSDSPYEQYF.

V usage is TRBV5-1 and J usage is TRBJ2-7; the D is unclear. V was shortened by 4 bases and J by 6 bases, with 14 bases between the two germline ends. CDR1 and CDR2 (germline): SGHRS, YFSETQ. The CDR3 spans 13 residues. The DNA for the CDR3 is TGCGCCAGCAGCCTAGGTCGGCAGGTCGAGCAGTACTTC. Its protein product is CASSLGRQVEQYF.

This clonotype was detected ten times or more. The genes are TRBV5-5 and TRBJ1-4, with D uncertain. The V end lost 5 bases, the J end lost 3 bases, and 11 bases lay between the germline ends. The CDR3 runs to 14 residues. Germline V gene lookup returns CDR1 SGHKS and CDR2 YYEKEE (reference sequence). CDR3 region: CASRKENPNEKLFF. The CDR3 nucleotides read TGTGCCAGCAGGAAAGAGAACCCTAATGAAAAACTGTTTTTT. Full variable domain (outside the CDR3, taken from reference TRBV5-5 and TRBJ1-4): DAGVTQSPTHLIKTRGQQVTLRCSPISGHKSVSWYQQVLGQGPQFIFQYYEKEERGRGNFPDRFSARQFPNYSSELNVNALLLGDSALYLCASRKENPNEKLFFGSGTQLSVL.

This clonotype has at least ten counts. The chain employs TRBV5-1 and TRBJ2-1; unclear D gene. In germline, CDR1 is SGHRS, CDR2 YFSETQ. There are 15 residues in the CDR3. Deletions cut 0 bases from V and 0 bases from J, with 7 bases between. DNA of the CDR3: TGCGCCAGCAGCTTGGATCCACCCTCCTACAATGAGCAGTTCTTC. The encoded protein is CASSLDPPSYNEQFF.

This chain uses TRBV5-1 with TRBJ2-3, with a tentative D call TRBD2 (5 bases). Germline CDR1 and CDR2: SGHRS and YFSETQ. Trimming removed 2 bases at V and 5 bases at J, with 15 bases between. CDR3 length: 15 residues. CDR3 sequence reads: CASSFSPSAGDTQYF. CDR3 bases: TGCGCCAGCAGCTTCAGCCCTTCTGCGGGAGATACGCAGTATTTT.

On this clonotype itself: This may arise from a read error, as a much more abundant clone is one base away. The chain joins TRBV20-1 to TRBJ1-2, with D possibly TRBD1 on 6 matching bases. This CDR3 contains 15 residues. Trimming cost V 0 bases and J 6 bases, with 17 bases left between them. The germline CDR1 and CDR2 sequences are DFQATT and SNEGSKA (reference sequence). This CDR3 is CSAREVQGTTHGYTF. The CDR3 nucleotides are TGCAGTGCTAGAGAGGTACAGGGAACAACACATGGCTACACCTTC.

The sample holds a few counts of this clonotype. V is TRBV10-1 and J is TRBJ1-2; TRBD1 is a possible D gene (5 bases). The CDR3 runs 13 residues. The germline gives CDR1 WNHNN, CDR2 SYGVQD (reference sequence). The V end was cut by 3 bases, the J end by 4 bases, with 9 bases between. The CDR3 spells CASSESGTYGYTF. The DNA for the CDR3 is TGCGCCAGCAGTGAATCAGGGACCTATGGCTACACCTTC.

This clonotype was seen at least ten times. J is TRBJ2-5 and V is TRBV6-1; D call uncertain. CDR1 and CDR2 from the germline V gene are MNHNS and SASEGT. The length of the CDR3 is 13 residues. With 2 bases removed from V and 1 base from J, the gap between germline ends came to 5 bases. The CDR3 sequence: CASSETLQETQYF. In nucleotides, the CDR3 is TGTGCCAGCAGTGAAACCCTCCAAGAGACCCAGTACTTC.

Many counts were recorded for this clonotype. The V gene is TRBV27, the J gene TRBJ1-1; a possible D gene is TRBD1 (6 bases). Per germline, CDR1 MNHEY and CDR2 SMNVEV (reference sequence). V lost 5 bases, J lost 3 bases, and 13 bases lay in between. The CDR3 runs 14 residues. This chain's CDR3 is CASSPWTEYTEAFF. The CDR3 DNA reads as TGTGCCAGCAGTCCATGGACAGAATACACTGAAGCTTTCTTT.

This clonotype was counted many times. The J gene is TRBJ2-3, the V gene TRBV6-2 or TRBV6-3; 10 nucleotides match TRBD1. The CDR3 length is 14 residues. Germline-derived CDR1 and CDR2 are MNHEY and SVGEGT. V shed 6 bases, J shed 3 bases, and the junction held 3 bases outside the gene matches. The CDR3 protein is CASRTGGATDTQYF. The CDR3 DNA reads TGTGCCAGCAGGACAGGGGGCGCGACAGATACGCAGTATTTT.